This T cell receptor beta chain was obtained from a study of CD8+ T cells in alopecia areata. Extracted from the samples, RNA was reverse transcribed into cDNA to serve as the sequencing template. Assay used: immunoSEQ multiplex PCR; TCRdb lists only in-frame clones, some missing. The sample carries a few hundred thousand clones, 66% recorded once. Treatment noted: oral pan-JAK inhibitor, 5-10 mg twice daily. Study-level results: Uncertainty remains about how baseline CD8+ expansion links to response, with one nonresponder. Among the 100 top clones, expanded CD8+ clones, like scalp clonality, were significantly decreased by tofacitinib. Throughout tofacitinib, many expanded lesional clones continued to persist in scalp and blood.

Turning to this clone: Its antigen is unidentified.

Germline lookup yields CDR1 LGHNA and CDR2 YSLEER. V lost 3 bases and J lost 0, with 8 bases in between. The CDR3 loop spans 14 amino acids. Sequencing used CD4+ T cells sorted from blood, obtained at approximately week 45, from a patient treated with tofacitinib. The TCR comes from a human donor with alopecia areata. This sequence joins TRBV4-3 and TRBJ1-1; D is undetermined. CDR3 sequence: CASSHRTVNTEAFF. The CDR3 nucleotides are TGCGCCAGCAGCCATCGAACGGTGAACACTGAAGCTTTCTTT.